This T cell receptor beta chain was sequenced during a study of graft-versus-host responses after intestinal transplantation. The wider study: Isolated intestinal, liver-intestinal, or multivisceral transplants were what recipients had. Recipients uniformly received anti-thymocyte globulin induction, followed by tacrolimus and steroids for about 3 years.

V trimming: 4 bases; J trimming: 4 bases; junction bases outside the gene matches: 4. This CDR3 has 15 residues. Germline-derived CDR1 and CDR2 are SGHAT and FQNNGV. Sequencing was performed with immunoSEQ multiplex PCR; in TCRdb, only in-frame clones are kept and a portion is missing. The sample has 8,500 to 11,000 clones; roughly 34% are singletons. Around 200,000 CFSE-labeled responder cells were plated with around 200,000 irradiated, violet-dye-labeled stimulator cells. Once the reaction had ended, proliferating CFSE-low CD3+CD4+ and CD3+CD8+ responders were sorted. This clonotype was sampled from a human patient who received an intestinal transplant. The rearrangement joins TRBV11-2 to TRBJ2-1; TRBD2 matches 10 bases. Source: alloreactive CD8+ T cells from a mixed lymphocyte reaction culture, taken before intestinal transplant. Subset in this sample: CFSE-low proliferating T cells sorted from approximately 6-day pre-transplant mixed lymphocyte reaction (GvH or HvG direction). CDR3 loop: CASSSSGGPYNEQFF. CDR3 nucleotides: TGTGCCAGCAGCTCTAGCGGGGGCCCTTACAATGAGCAGTTCTTC.